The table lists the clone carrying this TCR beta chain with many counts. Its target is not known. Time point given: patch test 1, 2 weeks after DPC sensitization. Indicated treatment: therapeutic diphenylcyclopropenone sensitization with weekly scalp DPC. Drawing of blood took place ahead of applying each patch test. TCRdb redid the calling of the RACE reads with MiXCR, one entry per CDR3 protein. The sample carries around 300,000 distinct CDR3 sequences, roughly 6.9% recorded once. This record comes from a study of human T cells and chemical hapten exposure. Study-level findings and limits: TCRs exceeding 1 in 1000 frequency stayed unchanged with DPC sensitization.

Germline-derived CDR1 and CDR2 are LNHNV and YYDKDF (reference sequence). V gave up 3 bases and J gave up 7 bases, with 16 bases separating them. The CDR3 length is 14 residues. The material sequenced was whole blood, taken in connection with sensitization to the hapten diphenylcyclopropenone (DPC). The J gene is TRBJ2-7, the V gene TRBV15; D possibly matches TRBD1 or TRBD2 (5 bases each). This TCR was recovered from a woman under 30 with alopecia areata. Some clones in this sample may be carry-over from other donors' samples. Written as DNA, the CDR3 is TGTGCCACCAGCAGGGGCCGGCGAGGGGTTGAGCAGTACTTC. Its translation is CATSRGRRGVEQYF. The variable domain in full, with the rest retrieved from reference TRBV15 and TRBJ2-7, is DAMVIQNPRYQVTQFGKPVTLSCSQTLNHNVMYWYQQKSSQAPKLLFHYYDKDFNNEADTPDNFQSRRPNTSFCFLDIRSPGLGDTAMYLCATSRGRRGVEQYFGPGTRLTVT.